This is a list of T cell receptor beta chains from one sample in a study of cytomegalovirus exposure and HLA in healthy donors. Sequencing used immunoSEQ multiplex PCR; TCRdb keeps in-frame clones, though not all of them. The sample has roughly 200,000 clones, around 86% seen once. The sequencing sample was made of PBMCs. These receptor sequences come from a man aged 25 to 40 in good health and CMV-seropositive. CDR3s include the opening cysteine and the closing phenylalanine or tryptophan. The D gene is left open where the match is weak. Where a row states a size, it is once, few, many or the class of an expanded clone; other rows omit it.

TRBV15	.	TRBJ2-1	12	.	CATSKGYNEQFF	TGTGCCACCAGCAAAGGCTACAATGAGCAGTTCTTC
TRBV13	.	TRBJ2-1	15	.	CASSSPRGTTNEQFF	TGTGCCAGCAGCTCCCCCAGGGGGACTACCAATGAGCAGTTCTTC
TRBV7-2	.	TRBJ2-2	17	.	CASSSPRGGSNTGELFF	TGTGCCAGCAGCTCCCCTAGGGGGGGTTCGAACACCGGGGAGCTGTTTTTT
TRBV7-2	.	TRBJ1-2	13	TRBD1	CASSMDRVGGYTF	TGTGCCAGCAGCATGGACAGGGTGGGCGGCTACACCTTC
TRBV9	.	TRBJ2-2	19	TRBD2	CASSHPVLAGKPNTGELFF	TGTGCCAGCAGCCATCCAGTGTTAGCGGGAAAGCCGAACACCGGGGAGCTGTTTTTT
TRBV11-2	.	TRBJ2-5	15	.	CASSYNYRGGETQYF	TGTGCCAGCAGCTACAACTACCGGGGAGGAGAGACCCAGTACTTC
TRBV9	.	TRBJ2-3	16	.	CASSVDRVVSTDTQYF	TGTGCCAGCAGCGTAGACAGGGTAGTTAGCACAGATACGCAGTATTTT
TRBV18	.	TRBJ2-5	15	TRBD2	CASSPGTSVLETQYF	TGTGCCAGCTCACCAGGGACTAGCGTCCTGGAGACCCAGTACTTC
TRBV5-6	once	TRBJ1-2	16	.	CASSLPSDGVRGGYTF	TGTGCCAGCAGCTTGCCCTCCGACGGTGTAAGAGGTGGCTACACCTTC
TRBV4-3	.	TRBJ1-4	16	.	CASSQGANREYEKLFF	TGCGCCAGCAGCCAAGGAGCGAACAGGGAATATGAAAAACTGTTTTTT
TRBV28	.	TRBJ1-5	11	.	CASSHAGGQHF	TGTGCCAGCAGCCACGCAGGAGGCCAGCATTTT
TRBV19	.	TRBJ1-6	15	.	CASSRESVYNSPLHF	TGTGCCAGTAGTCGGGAGAGTGTCTATAATTCACCCCTCCACTTT
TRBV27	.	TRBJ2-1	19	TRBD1	CASSQMTISDRSSYNEQFF	TGTGCCAGCAGCCAGATGACAATTTCGGACAGGAGCTCCTACAATGAGCAGTTCTTC
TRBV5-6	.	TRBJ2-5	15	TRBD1	CASSWGQGQPGTQYF	TGTGCCAGCAGCTGGGGACAGGGACAACCCGGGACCCAGTACTTC
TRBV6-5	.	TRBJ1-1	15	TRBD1	CASSYSGTGHTEAFF	TGTGCCAGCAGTTACTCCGGGACAGGGCACACTGAAGCTTTCTTT
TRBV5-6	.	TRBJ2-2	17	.	CASSLAGFEELTGELFF	TGTGCCAGCAGCTTGGCCGGTTTTGAGGAACTAACCGGGGAGCTGTTTTTT
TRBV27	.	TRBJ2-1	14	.	CASSLGQSYNEQFF	TGTGCCAGCAGTTTAGGGCAGTCCTACAATGAGCAGTTCTTC
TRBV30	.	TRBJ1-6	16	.	CAWSVGGLSYNSPLHF	TGTGCCTGGAGTGTAGGAGGTCTCTCCTATAATTCACCCCTCCACTTT
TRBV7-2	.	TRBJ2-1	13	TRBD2	CASSFTSAAEQFF	TGTGCCAGCAGCTTTACTAGCGCGGCTGAGCAGTTCTTC
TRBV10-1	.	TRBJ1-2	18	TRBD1	CASSEPGQGALEIYGYTF	TGCGCCAGCAGTGAACCGGGACAGGGGGCTTTAGAGATCTATGGCTACACCTTC
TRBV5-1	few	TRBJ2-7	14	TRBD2	CASSWEGSSYEQYF	TGCGCCAGCAGCTGGGAGGGGAGCTCCTACGAGCAGTACTTC
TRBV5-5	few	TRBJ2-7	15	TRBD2	CASSSLLAGGSEQYF	TGTGCCAGCAGCTCCCTACTAGCGGGAGGGTCCGAGCAGTACTTC
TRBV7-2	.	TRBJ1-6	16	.	CASSFGGVGYNSPLHF	TGTGCCAGCAGCTTTGGCGGAGTGGGGTATAATTCACCCCTCCACTTT
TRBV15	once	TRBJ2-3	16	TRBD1	CATSTRTGESTDTQYF	TGTGCCACCAGCACCCGGACAGGGGAAAGCACAGATACGCAGTATTTT
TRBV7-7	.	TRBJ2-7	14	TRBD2	CASSSGTNPYEQYF	TGTGCTAGCAGCTCCGGGACTAACCCTTACGAGCAGTACTTC
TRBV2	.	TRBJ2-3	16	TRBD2	CASGGTSGQTTDTQYF	TGTGCCAGCGGGGGGACTAGCGGGCAAACCACAGATACGCAGTATTTT
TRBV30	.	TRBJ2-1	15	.	CAWSGGLGAYNEQFF	TGTGCCTGGAGTGGGGGCCTAGGGGCCTACAATGAGCAGTTCTTC
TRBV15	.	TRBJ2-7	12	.	CATSRSGYEQYF	TGTGCCACCAGCAGGTCGGGCTACGAGCAGTACTTC
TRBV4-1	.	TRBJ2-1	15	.	CASSQYSLSSDEQFF	TGCGCCAGCAGCCAATATTCACTGAGCTCGGATGAGCAGTTCTTC
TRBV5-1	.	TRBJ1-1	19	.	CASSYQPGSARSRDTEAFF	TGCGCCAGCAGCTATCAACCAGGGTCCGCCCGGTCCCGGGACACTGAAGCTTTCTTT
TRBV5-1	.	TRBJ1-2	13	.	CASSLAIGNGYTF	TGCGCCAGCAGCTTGGCAATCGGGAATGGCTACACCTTC
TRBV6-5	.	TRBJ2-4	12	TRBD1	CASGTGLDIQYF	TGTGCCAGCGGGACAGGTTTAGACATTCAGTACTTC
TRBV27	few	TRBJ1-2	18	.	CASSLGTRPEAANYGYTF	TGTGCCAGCAGTTTAGGAACGAGGCCCGAGGCAGCTAACTATGGCTACACCTTC
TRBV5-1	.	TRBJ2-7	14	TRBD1	CASSWRDRGHEQYF	TGCGCCAGCAGCTGGAGGGACAGGGGTCACGAGCAGTACTTC
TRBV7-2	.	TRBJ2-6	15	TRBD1	CASSRDRAGANVLTF	TGTGCCAGCAGCCGGGACAGAGCTGGGGCCAACGTCCTGACTTTC
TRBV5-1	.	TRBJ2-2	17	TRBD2	CASSLAPTSAGTGELFF	TGCGCCAGCAGCTTGGCCCCCACTAGCGCCGGGACCGGGGAGCTGTTTTTT
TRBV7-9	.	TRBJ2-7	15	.	CASSPSGQGPYEQYF	TGTGCCAGCAGCCCCTCGGGGCAGGGGCCCTACGAGCAGTACTTC
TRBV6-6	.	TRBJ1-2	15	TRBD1	CASSLLTGGNYGYTF	TGTGCCAGCAGTCTCCTGACAGGGGGCAACTATGGCTACACCTTC
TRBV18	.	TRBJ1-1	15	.	CASSPAGTRGTEAFF	TGTGCCAGCTCACCCGCCGGGACCCGGGGCACTGAAGCTTTCTTT
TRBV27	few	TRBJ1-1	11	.	CASSWGTEAFF	TGTGCCAGCAGTTGGGGGACTGAAGCTTTCTTT
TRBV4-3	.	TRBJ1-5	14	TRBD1	CASSPDRGRQPQHF	TGCGCCAGCAGCCCGGACAGGGGGCGTCAGCCCCAGCATTTT
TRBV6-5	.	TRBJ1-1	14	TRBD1	CASSPDRGLNEAFF	TGTGCCAGCAGCCCGGACAGGGGGCTGAATGAAGCTTTCTTT
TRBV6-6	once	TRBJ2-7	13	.	CASSDGSSYEQYF	TGTGCCAGCAGTGACGGGAGCTCCTACGAGCAGTACTTC
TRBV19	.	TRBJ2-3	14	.	CASSLVGPTDTQYF	TGTGCCAGTAGCCTCGTGGGGCCCACAGATACGCAGTATTTT
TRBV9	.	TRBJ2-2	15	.	CASSGGNVGTGELFF	TGTGCCAGCAGCGGCGGGAACGTTGGGACCGGGGAGCTGTTTTTT
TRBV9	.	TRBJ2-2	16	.	CASSVRTGMGTGELFF	TGTGCCAGCAGCGTAAGAACGGGAATGGGCACCGGGGAGCTGTTTTTT
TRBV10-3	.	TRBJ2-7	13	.	CAITGLNSYEQYF	TGTGCCATCACGGGGCTGAACTCCTACGAGCAGTACTTC
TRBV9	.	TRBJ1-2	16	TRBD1	CASSVTPGQGAKGYTF	TGTGCCAGCAGCGTGACGCCGGGACAGGGGGCTAAGGGCTACACCTTC
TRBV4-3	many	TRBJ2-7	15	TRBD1	CASSQDQGDAYEQYF	TGCGCCAGCAGCCAAGATCAGGGGGACGCCTACGAGCAGTACTTC
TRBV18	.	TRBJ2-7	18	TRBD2	CASSPSGGGLSYDYEQYF	TGTGCCAGCTCACCAAGCGGGGGAGGGCTAAGCTATGACTACGAGCAGTACTTC
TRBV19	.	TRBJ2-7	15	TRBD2	CASSIEAGTTYEQYF	TGTGCCAGTAGTATAGAGGCCGGGACTACCTACGAGCAGTACTTC
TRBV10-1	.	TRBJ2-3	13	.	CARTGWSTDTQYF	TGCGCCAGGACAGGATGGAGCACAGATACGCAGTATTTT
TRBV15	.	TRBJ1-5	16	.	CATSSDSLYSNQPQHF	TGTGCCACCAGCAGCGACAGCCTCTATAGCAATCAGCCCCAGCATTTT
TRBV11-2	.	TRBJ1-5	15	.	CASSLDFGYHQPQHF	TGTGCCAGCAGCTTAGATTTCGGGTACCATCAGCCCCAGCATTTT